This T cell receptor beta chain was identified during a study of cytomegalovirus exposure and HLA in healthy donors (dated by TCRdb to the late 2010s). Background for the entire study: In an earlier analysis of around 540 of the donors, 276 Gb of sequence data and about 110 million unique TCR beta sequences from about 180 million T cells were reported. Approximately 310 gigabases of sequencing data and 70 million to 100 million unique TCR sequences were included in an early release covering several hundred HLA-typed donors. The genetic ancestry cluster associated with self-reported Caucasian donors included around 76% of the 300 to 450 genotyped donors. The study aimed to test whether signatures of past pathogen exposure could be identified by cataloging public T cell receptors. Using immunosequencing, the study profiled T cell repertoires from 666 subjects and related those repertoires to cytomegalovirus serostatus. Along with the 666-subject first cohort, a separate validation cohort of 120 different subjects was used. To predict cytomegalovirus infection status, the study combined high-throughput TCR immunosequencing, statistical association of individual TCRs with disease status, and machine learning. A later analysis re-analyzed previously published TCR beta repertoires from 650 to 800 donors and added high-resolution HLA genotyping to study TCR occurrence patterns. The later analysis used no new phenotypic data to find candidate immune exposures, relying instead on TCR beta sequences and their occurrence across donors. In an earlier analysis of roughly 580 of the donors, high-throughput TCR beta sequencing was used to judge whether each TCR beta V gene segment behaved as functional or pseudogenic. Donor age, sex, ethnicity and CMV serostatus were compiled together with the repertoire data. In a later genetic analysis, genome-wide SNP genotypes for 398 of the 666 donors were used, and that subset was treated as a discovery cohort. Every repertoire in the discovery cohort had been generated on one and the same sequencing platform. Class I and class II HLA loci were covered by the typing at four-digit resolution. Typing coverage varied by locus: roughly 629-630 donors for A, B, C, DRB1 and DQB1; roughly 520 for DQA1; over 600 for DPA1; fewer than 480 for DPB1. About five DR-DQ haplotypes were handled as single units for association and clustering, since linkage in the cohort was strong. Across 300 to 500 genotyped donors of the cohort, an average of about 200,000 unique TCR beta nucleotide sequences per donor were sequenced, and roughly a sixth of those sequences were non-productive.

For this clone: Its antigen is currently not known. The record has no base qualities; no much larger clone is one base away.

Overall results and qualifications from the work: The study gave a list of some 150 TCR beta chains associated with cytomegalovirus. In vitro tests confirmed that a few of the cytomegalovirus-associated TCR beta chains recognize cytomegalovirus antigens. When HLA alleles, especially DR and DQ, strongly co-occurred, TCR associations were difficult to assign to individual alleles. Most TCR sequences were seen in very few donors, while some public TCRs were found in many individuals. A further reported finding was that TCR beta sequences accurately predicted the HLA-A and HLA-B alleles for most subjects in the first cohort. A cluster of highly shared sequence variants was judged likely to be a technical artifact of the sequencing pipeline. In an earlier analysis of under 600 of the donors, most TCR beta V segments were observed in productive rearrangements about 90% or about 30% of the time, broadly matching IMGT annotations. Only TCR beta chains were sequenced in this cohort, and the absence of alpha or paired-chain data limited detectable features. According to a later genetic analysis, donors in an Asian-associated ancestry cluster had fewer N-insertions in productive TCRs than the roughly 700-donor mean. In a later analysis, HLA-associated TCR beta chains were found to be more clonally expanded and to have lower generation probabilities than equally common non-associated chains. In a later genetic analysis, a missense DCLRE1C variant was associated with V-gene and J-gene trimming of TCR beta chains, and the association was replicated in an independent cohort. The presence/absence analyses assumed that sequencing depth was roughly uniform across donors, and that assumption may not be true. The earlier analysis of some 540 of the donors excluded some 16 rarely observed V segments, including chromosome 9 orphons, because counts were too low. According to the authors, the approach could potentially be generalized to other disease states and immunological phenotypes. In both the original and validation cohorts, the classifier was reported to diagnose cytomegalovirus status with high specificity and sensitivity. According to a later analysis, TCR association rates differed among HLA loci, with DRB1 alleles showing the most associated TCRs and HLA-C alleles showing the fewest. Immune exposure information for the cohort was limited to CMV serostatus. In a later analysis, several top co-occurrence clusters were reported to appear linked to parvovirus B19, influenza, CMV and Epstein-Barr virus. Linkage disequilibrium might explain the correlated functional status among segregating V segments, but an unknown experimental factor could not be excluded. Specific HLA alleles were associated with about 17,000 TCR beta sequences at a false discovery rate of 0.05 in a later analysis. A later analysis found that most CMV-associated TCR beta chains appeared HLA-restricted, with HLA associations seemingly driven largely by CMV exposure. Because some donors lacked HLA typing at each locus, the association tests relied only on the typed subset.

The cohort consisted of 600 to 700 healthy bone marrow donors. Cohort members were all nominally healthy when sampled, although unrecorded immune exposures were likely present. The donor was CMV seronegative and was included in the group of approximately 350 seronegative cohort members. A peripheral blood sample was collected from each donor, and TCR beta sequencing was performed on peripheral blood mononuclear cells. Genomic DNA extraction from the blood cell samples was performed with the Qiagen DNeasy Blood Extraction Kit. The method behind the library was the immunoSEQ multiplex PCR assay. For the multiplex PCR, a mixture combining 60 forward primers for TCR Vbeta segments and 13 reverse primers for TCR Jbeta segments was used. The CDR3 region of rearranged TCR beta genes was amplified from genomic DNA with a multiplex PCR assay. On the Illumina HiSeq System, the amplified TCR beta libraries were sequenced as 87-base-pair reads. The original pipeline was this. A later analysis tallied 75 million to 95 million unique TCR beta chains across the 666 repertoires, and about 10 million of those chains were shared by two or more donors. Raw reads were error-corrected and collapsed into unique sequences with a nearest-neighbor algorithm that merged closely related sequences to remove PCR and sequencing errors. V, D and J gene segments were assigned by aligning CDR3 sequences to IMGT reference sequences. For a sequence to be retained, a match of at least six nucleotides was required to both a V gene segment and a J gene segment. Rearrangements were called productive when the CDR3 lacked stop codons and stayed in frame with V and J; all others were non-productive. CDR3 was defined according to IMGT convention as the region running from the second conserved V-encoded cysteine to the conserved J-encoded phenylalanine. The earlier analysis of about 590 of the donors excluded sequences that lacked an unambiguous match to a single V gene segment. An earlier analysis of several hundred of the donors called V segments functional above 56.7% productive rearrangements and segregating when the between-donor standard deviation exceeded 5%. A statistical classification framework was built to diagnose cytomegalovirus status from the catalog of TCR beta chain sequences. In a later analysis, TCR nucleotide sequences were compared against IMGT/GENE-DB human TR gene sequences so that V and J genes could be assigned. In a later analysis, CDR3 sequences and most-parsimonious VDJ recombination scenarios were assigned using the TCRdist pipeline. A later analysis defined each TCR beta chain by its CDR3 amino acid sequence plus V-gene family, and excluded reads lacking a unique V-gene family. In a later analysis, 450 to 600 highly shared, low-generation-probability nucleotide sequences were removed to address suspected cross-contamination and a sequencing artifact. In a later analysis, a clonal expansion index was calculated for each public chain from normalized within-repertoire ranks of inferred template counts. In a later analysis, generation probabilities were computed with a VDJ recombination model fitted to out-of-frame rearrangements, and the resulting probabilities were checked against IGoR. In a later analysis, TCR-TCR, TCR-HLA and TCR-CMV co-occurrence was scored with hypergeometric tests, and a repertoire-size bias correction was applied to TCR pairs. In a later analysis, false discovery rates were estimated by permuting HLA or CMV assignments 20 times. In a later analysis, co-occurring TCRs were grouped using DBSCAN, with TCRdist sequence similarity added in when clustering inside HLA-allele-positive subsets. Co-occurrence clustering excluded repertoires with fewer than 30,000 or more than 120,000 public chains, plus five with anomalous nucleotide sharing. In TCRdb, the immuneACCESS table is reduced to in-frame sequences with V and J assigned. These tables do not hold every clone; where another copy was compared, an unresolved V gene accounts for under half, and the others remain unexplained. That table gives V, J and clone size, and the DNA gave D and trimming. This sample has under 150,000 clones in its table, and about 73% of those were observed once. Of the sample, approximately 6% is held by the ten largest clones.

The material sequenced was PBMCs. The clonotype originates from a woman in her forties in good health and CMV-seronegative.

CDR3 sequence: CASSEVGRNTDTQYF. The nucleotide sequence reads as follows: TGTGCCAGCAGTGAAGTGGGCAGGAACACAGATACGCAGTATTTT. The chain is assembled from TRBV6-1 and TRBJ2-3; no D gene can be assigned with confidence. Taken from the germline V gene, the CDR1 and CDR2 loops are MNHNS and SASEGT. The CDR3 runs 15 amino acids, cysteine and phenylalanine included. This entry keeps only the CDR3 DNA: 45 bases, framed from base 1. Trimming takes 1 base from V and 2 bases from J, and the germline ends sit 10 bases apart.